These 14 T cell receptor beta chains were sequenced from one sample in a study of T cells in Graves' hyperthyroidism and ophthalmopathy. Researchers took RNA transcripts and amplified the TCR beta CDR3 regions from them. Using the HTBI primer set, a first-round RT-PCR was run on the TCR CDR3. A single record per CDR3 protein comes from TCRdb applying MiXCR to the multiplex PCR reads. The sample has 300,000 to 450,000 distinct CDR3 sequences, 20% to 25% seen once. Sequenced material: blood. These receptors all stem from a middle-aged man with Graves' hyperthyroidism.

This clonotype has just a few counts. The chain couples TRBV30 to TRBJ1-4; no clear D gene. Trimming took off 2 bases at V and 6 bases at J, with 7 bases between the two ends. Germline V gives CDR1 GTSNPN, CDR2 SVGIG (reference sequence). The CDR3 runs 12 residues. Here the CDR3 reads CAWSFGDEKLFF. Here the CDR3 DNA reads TGTGCCTGGAGTTTCGGGGATGAAAAACTGTTTTTT.

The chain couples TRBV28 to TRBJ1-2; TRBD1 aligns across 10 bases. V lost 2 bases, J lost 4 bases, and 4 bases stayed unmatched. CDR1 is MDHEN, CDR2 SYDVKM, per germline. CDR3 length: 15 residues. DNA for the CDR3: TGTGCCAGCAGTTTACCCGGGACAGGGGTCTATGGCTACACCTTC. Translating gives CASSLPGTGVYGYTF.

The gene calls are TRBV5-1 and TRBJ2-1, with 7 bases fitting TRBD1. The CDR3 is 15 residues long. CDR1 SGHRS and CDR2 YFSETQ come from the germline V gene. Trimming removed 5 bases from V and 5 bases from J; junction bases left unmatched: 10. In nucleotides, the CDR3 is TGCGCCAGCAGGCGTGAGACAGGGATCAACAATGAGCAGTTCTTC. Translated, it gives CASRRETGINNEQFF.

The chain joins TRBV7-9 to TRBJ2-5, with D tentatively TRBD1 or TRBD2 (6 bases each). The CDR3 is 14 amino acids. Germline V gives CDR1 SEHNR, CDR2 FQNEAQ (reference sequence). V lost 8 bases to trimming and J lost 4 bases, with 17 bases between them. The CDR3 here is CASAGHSGGETQYF. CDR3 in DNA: TGTGCCAGCGCGGGACATTCGGGCGGAGAGACCCAGTACTTC. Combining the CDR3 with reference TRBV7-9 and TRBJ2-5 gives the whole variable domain DTGVSQNPRHKITKRGQNVTFRCDPISEHNRLYWYRQTLGQGPEFLTYFQNEAQLEKSRLLSDRFSAERPKGSFSTLEIQRTEQGDSAMYLCASAGHSGGETQYFGPGTRLLVL.

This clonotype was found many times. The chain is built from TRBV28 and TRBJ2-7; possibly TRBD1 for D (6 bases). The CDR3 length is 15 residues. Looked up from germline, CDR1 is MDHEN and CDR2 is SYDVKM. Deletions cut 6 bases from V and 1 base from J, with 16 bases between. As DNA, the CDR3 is TGTGCCAGCAGACAAGACAGGAGAAATTCCTACGAGCAGTACTTC. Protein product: CASRQDRRNSYEQYF.

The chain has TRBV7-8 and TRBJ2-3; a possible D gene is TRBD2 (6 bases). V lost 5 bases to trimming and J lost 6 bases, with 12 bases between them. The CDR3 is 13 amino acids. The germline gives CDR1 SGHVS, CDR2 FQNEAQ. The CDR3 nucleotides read TGTGCCAGCAGCAACAGACTAGATGATACGCAGTATTTT. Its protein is CASSNRLDDTQYF.

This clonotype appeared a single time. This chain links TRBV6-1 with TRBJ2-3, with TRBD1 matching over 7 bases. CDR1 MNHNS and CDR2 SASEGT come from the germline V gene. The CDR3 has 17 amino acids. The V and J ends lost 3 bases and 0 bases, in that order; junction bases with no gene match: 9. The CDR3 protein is CASSERDSGISTDTQYF. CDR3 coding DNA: TGTGCCAGCAGTGAGAGGGACAGTGGAATTAGCACAGATACGCAGTATTTT.

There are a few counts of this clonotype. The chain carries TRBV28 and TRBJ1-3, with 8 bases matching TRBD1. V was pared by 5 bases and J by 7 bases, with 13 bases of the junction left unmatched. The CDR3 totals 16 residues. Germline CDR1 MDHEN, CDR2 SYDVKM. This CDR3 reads CASSPRGGTGANTIYF. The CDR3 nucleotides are TGTGCCAGCAGTCCCCGGGGCGGGACAGGAGCCAACACCATATATTTT. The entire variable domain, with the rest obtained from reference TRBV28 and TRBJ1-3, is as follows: DVKVTQSSRYLVKRTGEKVFLECVQDMDHENMFWYRQDPGLGLRLIYFSYDVKMKEKGDIPEGYSVSREKKERFSLILESASTNQTSMYLCASSPRGGTGANTIYFGEGSWLTVV.

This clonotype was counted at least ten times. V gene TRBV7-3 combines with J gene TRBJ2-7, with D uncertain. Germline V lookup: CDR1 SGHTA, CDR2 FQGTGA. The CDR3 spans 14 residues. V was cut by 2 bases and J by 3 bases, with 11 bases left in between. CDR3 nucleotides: TGTGCCAGCAGCTTAGGGCCGAGAATCTACGAGCAGTACTTC. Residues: CASSLGPRIYEQYF.

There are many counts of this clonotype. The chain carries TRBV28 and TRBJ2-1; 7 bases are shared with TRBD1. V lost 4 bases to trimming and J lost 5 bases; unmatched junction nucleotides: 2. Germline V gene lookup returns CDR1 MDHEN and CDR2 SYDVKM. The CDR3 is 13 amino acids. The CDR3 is CASSSGQDNEQFF. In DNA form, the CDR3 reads TGTGCCAGCAGTTCCGGACAGGACAATGAGCAGTTCTTC.

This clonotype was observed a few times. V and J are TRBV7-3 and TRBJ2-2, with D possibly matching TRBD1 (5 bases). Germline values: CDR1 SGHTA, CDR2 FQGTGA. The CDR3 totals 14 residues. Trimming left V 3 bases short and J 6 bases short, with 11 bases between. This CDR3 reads CASSFQAGSGELFF. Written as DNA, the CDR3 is TGTGCCAGCAGCTTCCAAGCAGGGTCCGGGGAGCTGTTTTTT. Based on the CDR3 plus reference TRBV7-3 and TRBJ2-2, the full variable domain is GAGVSQTPSNKVTEKGKYVELRCDPISGHTALYWYRQSLGQGPEFLIYFQGTGAADDSGLPNDRFFAVRPEGSVSTLKIQRTERGDSAVYLCASSFQAGSGELFFGEGSRLTVL.

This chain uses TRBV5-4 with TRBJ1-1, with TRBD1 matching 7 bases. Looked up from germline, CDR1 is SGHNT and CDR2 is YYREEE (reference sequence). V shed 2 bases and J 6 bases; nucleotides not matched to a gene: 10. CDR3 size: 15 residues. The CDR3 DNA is TGTGCCAGCAGCTTTGAGACAGGGAATATCGCTGAAGCTTTCTTT. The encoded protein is CASSFETGNIAEAFF.

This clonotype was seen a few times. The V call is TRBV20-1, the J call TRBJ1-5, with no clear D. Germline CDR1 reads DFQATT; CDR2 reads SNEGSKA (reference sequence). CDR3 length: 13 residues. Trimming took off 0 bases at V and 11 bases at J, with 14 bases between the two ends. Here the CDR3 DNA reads TGCAGTGCTAGAGACACCTCATTTAATGCCCAGCATTTT. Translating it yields CSARDTSFNAQHF.

The CDR3 coding sequence is TGTGCCAGCAGCGTAGTGGGTAGCGGGATGGCAGATACGCAGTATTTT. Its translation: CASSVVGSGMADTQYF. This rearrangement joins TRBV9 to TRBJ2-3, with TRBD2 matching 8 bases. The germline V gene encodes CDR1 SGDLS and CDR2 YYNGEE. The length of the CDR3 is 16 residues. V was pared by 0 bases and J by 4 bases, with 7 bases of the junction left unmatched.